This TCR beta chain was sequenced during a study of blood T cell repertoires in COVID-19. Study details: Donors in the United States, Italy and Spain gave samples during acute or convalescent COVID-19. Sources were T cells, B-cell-depleted T cells, or PBMCs; the material itself was cDNA or gDNA.

Produced via immunoSEQ multiplex PCR; TCRdb's table is partial and in-frame only. The table lists 81,000 or so clones, 75% to 90% of them singletons. In germline, CDR1 is LNHDA, CDR2 SQIVND (reference sequence). This CDR3 is 14 amino acids long. V was cut by 9 bases and J by 5 bases, with 17 bases left in between. Sequencing was performed on peripheral blood. The TCR originated in a man aged 65 to 85 with active or convalescent COVID-19. This chain joins TRBV19 and TRBJ1-3; D perhaps matches TRBD1 (6 bases). CDR3 coding DNA: TGTGCCAGCGCCCCCAGGGGCAGAAGAAACACCATATATTTT. As protein: CASAPRGRRNTIYF. Full variable domain (outside the CDR3, taken from reference TRBV19 and TRBJ1-3): DGGITQSPKYLFRKEGQNVTLSCEQNLNHDAMYWYRQDPGQGLRLIYYSQIVNDFQKGDIAEGYSVSREKKESFPLTVTSAQKNPTAFYLCASAPRGRRNTIYFGEGSWLTVV.